This T cell receptor (beta chain) was profiled in a study of chemoradiotherapy in HPV16-positive cancers. Study-wide findings and caveats: Only a couple of HPV16-positive patients supplied the functional HPV-specificity definition.

The germline gives CDR1 SGHRS, CDR2 YFSETQ. The CDR3 extends over 13 amino acids. Unmatched junction bases numbered 2, after V lost 4 bases and J lost 4 bases. Sequencing was performed with immunoSEQ multiplex PCR; in TCRdb, only in-frame clones are kept and a portion is missing. Here the sample spans approximately 9,000 clones, approximately 70% being singletons. Remarks on this clone: Its cognate antigen is unknown.

This TCR was recovered from a human donor with HPV-associated anogenital cancer. Sequencing was performed on tumor tissue, taken from a patient who underwent chemoradiotherapy. This chain joins TRBV5-1 and TRBJ2-1; 7 bases agree with TRBD2. This CDR3 is CASSAGVYNEQFF. DNA for the CDR3: TGCGCCAGCAGCGCGGGGGTGTACAATGAGCAGTTCTTC.